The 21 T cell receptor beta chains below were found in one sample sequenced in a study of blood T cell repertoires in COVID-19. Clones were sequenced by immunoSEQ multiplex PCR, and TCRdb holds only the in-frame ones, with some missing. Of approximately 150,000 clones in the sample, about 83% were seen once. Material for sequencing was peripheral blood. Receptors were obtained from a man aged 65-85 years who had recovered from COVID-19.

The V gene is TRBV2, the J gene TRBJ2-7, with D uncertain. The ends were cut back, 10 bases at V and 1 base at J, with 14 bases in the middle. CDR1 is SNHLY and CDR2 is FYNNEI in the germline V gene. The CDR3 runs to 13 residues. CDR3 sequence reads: CAITQETSYEQYF. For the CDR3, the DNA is TGTGCCATTACTCAGGAAACTTCCTACGAGCAGTACTTC.

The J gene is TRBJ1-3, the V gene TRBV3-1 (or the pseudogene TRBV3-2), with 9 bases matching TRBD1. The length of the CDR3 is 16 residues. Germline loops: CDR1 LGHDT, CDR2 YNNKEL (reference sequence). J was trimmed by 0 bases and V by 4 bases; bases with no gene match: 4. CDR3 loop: CASSREGQGSGNTIYF. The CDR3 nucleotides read TGTGCCAGCAGCCGAGAGGGACAGGGCTCTGGAAACACCATATATTTT.

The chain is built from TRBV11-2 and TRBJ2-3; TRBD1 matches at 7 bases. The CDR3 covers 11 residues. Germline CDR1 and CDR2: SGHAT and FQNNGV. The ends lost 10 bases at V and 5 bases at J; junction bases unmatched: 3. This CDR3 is CATQGEDTQYF. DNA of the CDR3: TGTGCCACCCAGGGGGAAGATACGCAGTATTTT.

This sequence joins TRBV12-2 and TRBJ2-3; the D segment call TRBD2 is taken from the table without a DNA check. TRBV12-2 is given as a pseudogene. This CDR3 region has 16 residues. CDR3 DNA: TGTGCAAGTCGCTTCGGGACTAGCGGGATACGAGATACGCAGTATTTT. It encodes CASRFGTSGIRDTQYF.

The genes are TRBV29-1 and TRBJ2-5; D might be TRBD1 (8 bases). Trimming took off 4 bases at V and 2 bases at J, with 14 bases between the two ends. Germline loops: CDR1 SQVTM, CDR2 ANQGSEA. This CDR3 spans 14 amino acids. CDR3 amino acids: CSVVGGTGQETQYF. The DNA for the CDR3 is TGCAGCGTTGTGGGGGGGACAGGTCAAGAGACCCAGTACTTC.

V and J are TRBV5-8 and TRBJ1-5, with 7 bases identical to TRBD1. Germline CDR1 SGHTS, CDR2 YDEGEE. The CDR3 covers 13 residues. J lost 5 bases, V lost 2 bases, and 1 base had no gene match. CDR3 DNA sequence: TGTGCCAGCAGCTTTCAGGGGGATCAGCCCCAGCATTTT. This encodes CASSFQGDQPQHF.

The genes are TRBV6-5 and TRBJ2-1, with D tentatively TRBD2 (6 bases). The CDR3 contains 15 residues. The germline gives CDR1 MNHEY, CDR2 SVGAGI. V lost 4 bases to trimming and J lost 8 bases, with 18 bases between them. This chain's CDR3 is CASSSYGGVVDEQFF. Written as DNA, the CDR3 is TGTGCCAGCAGTTCGTACGGAGGGGTTGTAGATGAGCAGTTCTTC.

The CDR3 sequence is CASSSRRGRAYNEQFF. As DNA, the CDR3 is TGTGCCAGCAGCTCCCGCCGCGGGAGGGCCTACAATGAGCAGTTCTTC. The chain recombines TRBV11-2 with TRBJ2-1; TRBD2 matches 9 bases. J lost 2 bases, V lost 4 bases, and 6 bases had no gene match. Germline-derived CDR1 and CDR2 are SGHAT and FQNNGV. The length of the CDR3 is 16 residues.

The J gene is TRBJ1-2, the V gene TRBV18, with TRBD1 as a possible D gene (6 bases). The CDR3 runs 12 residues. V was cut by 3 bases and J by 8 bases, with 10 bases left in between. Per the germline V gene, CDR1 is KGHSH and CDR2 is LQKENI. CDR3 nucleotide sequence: TGTGCCAGCTCACCCCCAGGGGCCGGCTACACCTTC. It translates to CASSPPGAGYTF.

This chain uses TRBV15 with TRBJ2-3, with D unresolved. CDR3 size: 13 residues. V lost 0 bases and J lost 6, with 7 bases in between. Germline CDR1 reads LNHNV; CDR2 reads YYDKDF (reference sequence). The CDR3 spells CATSRERIDTQYF. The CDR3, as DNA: TGTGCCACCAGCAGAGAGCGCATTGATACGCAGTATTTT.

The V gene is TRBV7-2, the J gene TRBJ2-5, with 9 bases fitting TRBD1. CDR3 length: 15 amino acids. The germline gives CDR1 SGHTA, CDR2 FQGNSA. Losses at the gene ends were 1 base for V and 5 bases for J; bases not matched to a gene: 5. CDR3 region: CASSLVQGAWETQYF. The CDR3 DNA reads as TGTGCCAGCAGCTTAGTACAGGGGGCTTGGGAGACCCAGTACTTC.

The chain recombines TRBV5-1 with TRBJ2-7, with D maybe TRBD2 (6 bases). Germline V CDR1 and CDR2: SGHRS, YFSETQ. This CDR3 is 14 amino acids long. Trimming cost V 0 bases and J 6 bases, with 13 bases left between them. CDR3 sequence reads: CASSLGGGSAEQYF. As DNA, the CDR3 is TGCGCCAGCAGCTTGGGAGGAGGGTCCGCCGAGCAGTACTTC.

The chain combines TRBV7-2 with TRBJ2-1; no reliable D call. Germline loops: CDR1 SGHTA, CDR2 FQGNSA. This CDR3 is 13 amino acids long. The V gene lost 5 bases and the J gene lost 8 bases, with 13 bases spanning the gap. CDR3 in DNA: TGTGCCAGCAGCCCTACCCGTCTCGATGAGCAGTTCTTC. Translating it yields CASSPTRLDEQFF.

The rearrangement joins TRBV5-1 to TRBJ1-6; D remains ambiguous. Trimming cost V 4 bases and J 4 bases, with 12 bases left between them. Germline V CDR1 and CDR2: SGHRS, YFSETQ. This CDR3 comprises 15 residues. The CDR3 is CASSPGPGYNSPLHF. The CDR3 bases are TGCGCCAGCAGCCCCGGACCGGGGTATAATTCACCCCTCCACTTT.

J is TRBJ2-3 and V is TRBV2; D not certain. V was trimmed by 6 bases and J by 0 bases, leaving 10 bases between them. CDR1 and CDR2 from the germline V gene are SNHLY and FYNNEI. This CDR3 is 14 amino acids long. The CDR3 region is CASSLTSSTDTQYF. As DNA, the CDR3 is TGTGCCAGCAGCCTAACGTCGAGCACAGATACGCAGTATTTT.

In DNA form, the CDR3 reads TGCAGCGTTCAGCCGGGGGGGCACAACAATGAGCAGTTCTTC. The encoded protein is CSVQPGGHNNEQFF. The chain recombines TRBV29-1 with TRBJ2-1; 8 bases are shared with TRBD2. In germline, CDR1 is SQVTM, CDR2 ANQGSEA. The CDR3 totals 14 residues. Trimming took 5 bases from V and 5 from J; bases not matched to a gene: 8.

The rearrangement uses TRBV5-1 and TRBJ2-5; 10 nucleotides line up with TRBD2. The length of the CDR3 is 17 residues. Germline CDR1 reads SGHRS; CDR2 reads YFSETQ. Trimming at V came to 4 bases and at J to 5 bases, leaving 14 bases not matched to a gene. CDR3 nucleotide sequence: TGCGCCAGCAGCCCGGGCCTCCTAGCGGGAGTGCCGGAGACCCAGTACTTC. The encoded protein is CASSPGLLAGVPETQYF. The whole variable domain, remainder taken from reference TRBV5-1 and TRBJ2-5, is KAGVTQTPRYLIKTRGQQVTLSCSPISGHRSVSWYQQTPGQGLQFLFEYFSETQRNKGNFPGRFSGRQFSNSRSEMNVSTLELGDSALYLCASSPGLLAGVPETQYFGPGTRLLVL.

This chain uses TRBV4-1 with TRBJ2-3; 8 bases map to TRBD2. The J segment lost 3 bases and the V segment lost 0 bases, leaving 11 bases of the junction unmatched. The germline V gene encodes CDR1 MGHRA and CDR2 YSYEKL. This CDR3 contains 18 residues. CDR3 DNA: TGCGCCAGCAGCCAAGATTCCCTCAGCGGGAGACGTACAGATACGCAGTATTTT. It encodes CASSQDSLSGRRTDTQYF.

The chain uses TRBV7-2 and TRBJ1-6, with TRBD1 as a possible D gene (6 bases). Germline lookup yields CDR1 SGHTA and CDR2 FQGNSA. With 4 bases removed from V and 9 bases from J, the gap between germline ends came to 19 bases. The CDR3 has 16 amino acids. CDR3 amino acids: CASSSDRTGQGSPLHF. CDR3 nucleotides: TGTGCCAGCAGCTCAGACCGAACAGGGCAGGGTTCACCCCTCCACTTT.

CDR3 nucleotide sequence: TGTGCCAGCAGCCCGCGGGACTACTCTAGCTATGAGCAGTTCTTC. It translates to CASSPRDYSSYEQFF. V is TRBV7-2 and J is TRBJ2-1; 7 nucleotides agree with TRBD2. The germline gives CDR1 SGHTA, CDR2 FQGNSA. The CDR3 runs 15 residues. J lost 8 bases, V lost 5 bases, and 12 bases had no gene match.

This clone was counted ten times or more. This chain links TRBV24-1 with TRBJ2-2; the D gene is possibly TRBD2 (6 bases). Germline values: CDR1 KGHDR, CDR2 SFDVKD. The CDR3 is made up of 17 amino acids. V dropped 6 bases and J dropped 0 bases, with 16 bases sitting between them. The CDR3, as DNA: TGTGCCACCAGTCCAAAGTGGGACTCGGCGAACACCGGGGAGCTGTTTTTT. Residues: CATSPKWDSANTGELFF.